What follows is one TCR beta chain and its context. These data originate in a study of cytomegalovirus exposure and HLA in healthy donors. Trimming at V came to 1 base and at J to 4 bases, leaving 9 bases not matched to a gene. The CDR3 has 17 residues. CDR1 MNHNS and CDR2 SASEGT come from the germline V gene. Both 60 Vbeta primers and 13 Jbeta primers went into the PCR. Generated by immunoSEQ multiplex PCR, the TCRdb table keeps only in-frame clones and is missing some. The table has 150,000 to 200,000 clones, roughly 80% seen once. This sequence was found in a man aged 25 to 45 in good health and CMV-seropositive. The chain recombines TRBV6-1 with TRBJ1-3; 8 bases fit TRBD1. The sample comprised PBMCs. CDR3 residues: CASSEEGQGAGGNTIYF. The CDR3 coding sequence is TGTGCCAGCAGTGAAGAGGGCCAGGGGGCTGGAGGAAACACCATATATTTT.